The 12 T cell receptor beta chains presented below share a single source sample, sequenced in a study of CD8 T cells in ankylosing spondylitis. Study observations and caveats: For ankylosing spondylitis blood, a TCR beta motif of under ten highly homologous variants appeared characteristic.

A single record per CDR3 protein comes from TCRdb applying MiXCR to the 5' RACE reads. The sample contains about 420,000 distinct CDR3 sequences, approximately 20% of which appear only once. Which antigens these TCRs recognize remains unknown. Sequenced: blood, either unsorted or a sorted T cell fraction (not recorded which). The receptors originated from a male donor with ankylosing spondylitis.

This rearrangement joins TRBV4-3 to TRBJ2-3; the D is unclear. The V and J ends lost 4 bases and 3 bases respectively, with 11 bases between them. Germline V gene lookup returns CDR1 LGHNA and CDR2 YSLEER. The CDR3 loop spans 14 amino acids. The CDR3 nucleotides are TGCGCCAGCAGCCGGCGGATGGTAACAGATACGCAGTATTTT. It yields the protein CASSRRMVTDTQYF.

This clonotype has a handful of counts. J is TRBJ1-1 and V is TRBV5-1; D is uncertain. V lost 0 bases, J lost 7 bases, and 16 bases lay in between. Germline CDR1 SGHRS, CDR2 YFSETQ. This CDR3 spans 15 amino acids. CDR3 in amino acids: CASSLDGVGSGEAFF. The CDR3 nucleotides are TGCGCCAGCAGCTTGGATGGGGTAGGGTCGGGTGAAGCTTTCTTT.

This clonotype occurred a few times. The J gene is TRBJ2-1, the V gene TRBV28; D might be TRBD2 (5 bases). Germline CDR1 MDHEN, CDR2 SYDVKM. Trimming took 3 bases from V and 5 from J, leaving 11 bases between them. The CDR3 is made up of 14 amino acids. The DNA for the CDR3 is TGTGCCAGCAGTTTCGACTACCTTAACAATGAGCAGTTCTTC. It encodes CASSFDYLNNEQFF. Full variable domain (missing parts from reference TRBV28 and TRBJ2-1): DVKVTQSSRYLVKRTGEKVFLECVQDMDHENMFWYRQDPGLGLRLIYFSYDVKMKEKGDIPEGYSVSREKKERFSLILESASTNQTSMYLCASSFDYLNNEQFFGPGTRLTVL.

This clonotype appeared a few times. This sequence joins TRBV3-1 and TRBJ2-7, with D perhaps matching TRBD1 (5 bases). This CDR3 contains 14 residues. With 0 bases removed from V and 3 bases from J, the gap between germline ends came to 9 bases. Germline V CDR1 and CDR2: LGHDT, YNNKEL (reference sequence). This chain's CDR3 is CASSQDIDSYEQYF. The CDR3 DNA reads as TGTGCCAGCAGCCAAGATATCGACAGCTACGAGCAGTACTTC.

V usage is TRBV7-3 and J usage is TRBJ2-1; TRBD2 matches at 10 bases. CDR1 and CDR2 from the germline V gene are SGHTA and FQGTGA. With 5 bases clipped from V and 4 bases from J, the junction kept 5 bases outside the gene matches. The CDR3 has 15 amino acids. CDR3 region: CASSIGLAEYNEQFF. As DNA, the CDR3 is TGTGCCAGCAGCATTGGACTAGCGGAGTACAATGAGCAGTTCTTC.

The sample holds a few counts of this clonotype. The chain links TRBV10-3 to TRBJ2-7, with 13 positions matching TRBD2. The CDR3 extends over 16 amino acids. Germline CDR1 is ENHRY and CDR2 is SYGVKD. J lost 0 bases, V lost 10 bases, and 9 bases had no gene match. DNA of the CDR3: TGTGCCACAACGGGACTAGCGGGATCTAGCTCCTACGAGCAGTACTTC. Protein product: CATTGLAGSSSYEQYF.

This clonotype was counted a few times. The rearrangement links TRBV3-1 to TRBJ1-5; a weak D match, TRBD1 (6 bases). V lost 0 bases to trimming and J lost 5 bases, with 11 bases between them. CDR1 is LGHDT, CDR2 YNNKEL, per germline (reference sequence). The CDR3 has 15 amino acids. CDR3 in amino acids: CASSQDARGHQPQHF. CDR3 DNA sequence: TGTGCCAGCAGCCAAGACGCCAGGGGCCATCAGCCCCAGCATTTT. The entire variable domain, with the rest obtained from reference TRBV3-1 and TRBJ1-5, is as follows: DTAVSQTPKYLVTQMGNDKSIKCEQNLGHDTMYWYKQDSKKFLKIMFSYNNKELIINETVPNRFSPKSPDKAHLNLHINSLELGDSAVYFCASSQDARGHQPQHFGDGTRLSIL.

Only a few counts were recorded for this clonotype. The chain joins TRBV6-1 to TRBJ1-6, with D hard to call. The CDR3 is 15 amino acids. Germline V CDR1 and CDR2: MNHNS, SASEGT. Between the trimmed V and J ends, which lost 7 bases and 8 bases, there was a span of 18 bases. CDR3 sequence reads: CASTPLRARDSPLHF. The CDR3 region has the DNA TGTGCCAGCACCCCACTCCGGGCCCGAGATTCACCCCTCCACTTT.

The CDR3 DNA follows: TGTGCCAGCAGCTTAGCGGGCTACACCTTC. It yields the protein CASSLAGYTF. J is TRBJ1-2 and V is TRBV7-9, with D unresolved. The CDR3 length is 10 residues. V was trimmed by 0 bases and J by 8 bases, leaving 1 base between them. CDR1 and CDR2 (germline): SEHNR, FQNEAQ (reference sequence). The complete variable domain, with remaining parts taken from reference TRBV7-9 and TRBJ1-2, reads DTGVSQNPRHKITKRGQNVTFRCDPISEHNRLYWYRQTLGQGPEFLTYFQNEAQLEKSRLLSDRFSAERPKGSFSTLEIQRTEQGDSAMYLCASSLAGYTFGSGTRLTVV.

The table lists this clonotype with a few counts. The chain is built from TRBV20-1 and TRBJ2-7; TRBD2 agrees at 9 bases. Germline V gives CDR1 DFQATT, CDR2 SNEGSKA (reference sequence). J gave up 3 bases and V 3 bases, and 21 bases lay outside the gene matches. The CDR3 is made up of 19 amino acids. The CDR3 reads CSARGAGGSGSSMGYEQYF. For the CDR3, the DNA is TGCAGTGCTAGGGGGGCCGGCGGTAGCGGGAGCTCAATGGGCTACGAGCAGTACTTC.

The table lists this clonotype with a few counts. The chain combines TRBV20-1 with TRBJ2-3; TRBD2 agrees at 14 bases. The J segment lost 7 bases and the V segment lost 6 bases, leaving 9 bases of the junction unmatched. There are 15 residues in the CDR3. Germline values: CDR1 DFQATT, CDR2 SNEGSKA (reference sequence). The DNA of the CDR3 is TGCAGTGCCGAACCGGGACTAGCGGGAGCAAATACGCAGTATTTT. This translates into CSAEPGLAGANTQYF.

V is TRBV28 and J is TRBJ2-7; D possibly matches TRBD1 or TRBD2 (5 bases each). V dropped 6 bases and J dropped 2 bases, with 14 bases sitting between them. CDR3 length: 14 amino acids. Germline lookup yields CDR1 MDHEN and CDR2 SYDVKM. DNA for the CDR3: TGTGCCAGCAGACCCGGGACGGAAGCCTACGAGCAGTACTTC. Translating it yields CASRPGTEAYEQYF.